This T cell receptor beta chain emerged from a study of blood T cell repertoires in COVID-19. V was clipped by 6 bases and J by 0 bases; unmatched bases: 5. Germline V gene sequence: CDR1 SNHLY, CDR2 FYNNEI. The CDR3 length is 15 residues. The table came from immunoSEQ multiplex PCR; TCRdb's copy has only in-frame clones and leaves some out. Here the sample spans 150,000 to 200,000 clones, approximately 86% being singletons. This clone was detected once. Sample: peripheral blood. The genes are TRBV2 and TRBJ1-5, with TRBD1 matching over 7 bases. This receptor was identified in a man between 18 and 29 years old with acute or convalescent COVID-19. CDR3 in amino acids: CASSKQGNSNQPQHF. CDR3 sequence (DNA): TGTGCCAGCAGCAAACAGGGGAATAGCAATCAGCCCCAGCATTTT.